The 18 T cell receptor delta chains given below trace back to one sample, sequenced in a study of delta chains in infants with herpesvirus infections. PBMC RNA was reverse transcribed using gamma-chain- and delta-chain-specific primers. TCRdb applied CATT to the RT-PCR reads for clone calling. The sample holds 700 to 850 delta-chain clones, about 16% seen once. The material sequenced was peripheral blood, taken at time point 1 of longitudinal follow-up. The receptors here all came from a human donor who was a Ugandan infant, either HIV-exposed or HIV-unexposed (not recorded which).

A word on this clone: A much larger clonotype is one base distant, so this may be a read error. CDR3 protein: CALGPYFTLLGESPYTNKLIF. DNA of the CDR3: TGTGCTCTTGGACCCTATTTCACGTTACTGGGGGAGTCTCCGTACACCAATAAACTCATCTTT. The rearrangement uses TRDV1 and TRDJ1; 9 nucleotides match TRDD3. Germline assignment: CDR1 TSWWSYY and CDR2 QGS. The CDR3 totals 21 residues.

This clone rates as large. J is TRDJ3 and V is TRDV2; D unclear. The CDR3 is made up of 15 amino acids. Germline CDR1 and CDR2: GEAIGNYY and EKD. V shed 3 bases and J shed 0 bases, with 5 bases lying between them. CDR3 coding DNA: TGTGCCTGTGACTCACTCTCCTGGGACACCCGACAGATGTTTTTC. Protein sequence: CACDSLSWDTRQMFF.

As for this clone: A far larger clone lies a single base away; this is likely a read error. The rearrangement uses TRDV2 and TRDJ3, with 9 bases that match TRDD3. In the absence of a J gene in TCRdb, the DNA was matched to germline to assign it here. This CDR3 has 17 amino acids. Germline V gene lookup returns CDR1 GEAIGNYY and CDR2 EKD. The CDR3 protein is CACEYWGSSWDARQMFF. The CDR3, as DNA: TGTGCCTGTGAGTACTGGGGGAGCTCCTGGGACGCCCGACAGATGTTTTTC.

As concerns this clone: A single base is all that separates this from a far larger clone, so a read error is likely. V usage is TRDV2 and J usage is TRDJ3; 11 bases map to TRDD3. The length of the CDR3 is 21 residues. V trimming: 0 bases; J trimming: 0 bases; junction bases outside the gene matches: 9. From germline, CDR1 is GEAIGNYY and CDR2 EKD. The CDR3 spells CACDTGWGIRVPSWDTRQMFF. CDR3 DNA sequence: TGTGCCTGTGACACCGGGTGGGGGATACGCGTCCCCTCCTGGGACACCCGACAGATGTTTTTC.

This clone was observed a few times. The V and J genes are TRDV3 and TRDJ1; 7 positions agree with TRDD3. The CDR3 sequence is 20 residues long. CDR1 is TVYSNPD, CDR2 GDNSRS, per germline (reference sequence). Germline trimming cut 4 bases from V and 5 bases from J; bases unmatched to any gene: 31. The CDR3 DNA reads as TGTGCCTCCCCAATGGTGGGGGACCCGGAAAACGGTATAAACTCGGATAAACTCATCTTT. Translation gives CASPMVGDPENGINSDKLIF. The complete variable domain, with remaining parts taken from reference TRDV3 and TRDJ1, reads CDKVTQSSPDQTVASGSEVVLLCTYDTVYSNPDLFWYRIRPDYSFQFVFYGDNSRSEGADFTQGRFSVKHILTQKAFHLVISPVRTEDSATYYCASPMVGDPENGINSDKLIFGKGTRVTVEP.

The table lists this clone with a few counts. With only one base between it and a far larger clone, this is likely a read error. The chain couples TRDV3 to TRDJ3, with 9 bases aligning to TRDD3. The germline gives CDR1 TVYSNPD, CDR2 GDNSRS (reference sequence). This CDR3 spans 17 amino acids. Here the CDR3 DNA reads TGTGCCTCAGACGGGGATACGGCCTCCTGGGACACCCGACAGTTGTTTTTC. As protein: CASDGDTASWDTRQLFF.

This clone was recorded a few times. This likely traces to a read error, being one base from a far larger clone. The chain is built from TRDV1 and TRDJ1; 7 bases fit TRDD3. The ends lost 0 bases at V and 2 bases at J; junction bases unmatched: 15. This CDR3 has 19 amino acids. Germline CDR1 and CDR2: TSWWSYY and QGS. CDR3 nucleotide sequence: TGTGCTCTTGGGGAACTATGGGATCGGGGGATCCCCGGGACCGATAAACTCATCTTT. The encoded protein is CALGELWDRGIPGTDKLIF.

This clone is classed as large. This chain joins TRDV2 and TRDJ2, with 13 bases that match TRDD3. The V gene end was trimmed by 3 bases and the J gene end by 3 bases; junction bases not matched to a gene: 9. There are 18 residues in the CDR3. CDR1 is GEAIGNYY, CDR2 EKD, per germline. The CDR3 sequence is CACDLLRTGGYVTAQLFF. Here the CDR3 DNA reads TGTGCCTGTGACCTGCTCCGTACTGGGGGATACGTGACAGCACAACTCTTCTTT.

In its sample, this clone is large. The gene calls are TRDV1 and TRDJ1; 8 nucleotides agree with TRDD3. Germline trimming cut 1 base from V and 2 bases from J; bases unmatched to any gene: 21. The CDR3 consists of 21 residues. Germline V CDR1 and CDR2: TSWWSYY, QGS. The CDR3: CALGEPSLNPGGPIDTDKLIF. Written as DNA, the CDR3 is TGTGCTCTTGGGGAACCCTCCTTAAACCCTGGGGGACCCATTGATACCGATAAACTCATCTTT.

Worth noting for this clone: A clone one base away is much larger, so this may be a read error. The V and J genes are TRDV1 and TRDJ3, with a possible D match to TRDD3 (6 bases). This CDR3 has 23 amino acids. The germline CDR1 and CDR2 sequences are TSWWSYY and QGS. The CDR3, as DNA: TGTGCTCTTGGCAAACGGTCTAACCCCGGGGGGACGCACTACTCCTGGGACGCCCGACAGATGTTTTTC. This encodes CALGKRSNPGGTHYSWDARQMFF.

This clone is large within its sample. V usage is TRDV1 and J usage is TRDJ1, with 9 positions matching TRDD3. There are 19 residues in the CDR3. Germline V CDR1 and CDR2: TSWWSYY, QGS. V was pared by 0 bases and J by 0 bases, with 11 bases of the junction left unmatched. The CDR3 bases are TGTGCTCTTGGGGAACTTAACCGGGGATACGCCGTGTACACCGATAAACTCATCTTT. Translated: CALGELNRGYAVYTDKLIF.

This clone was observed a handful of times. A much larger clone is a single base away; this may be a read error. The chain combines TRDV1 with TRDJ2, with D possibly TRDD2 on 5 matching bases. Trimming left V 2 bases short and J 6 bases short, with 16 bases between. The CDR3 length is 16 residues. Germline V gene lookup returns CDR1 TSWWSYY and CDR2 QGS. The DNA for the CDR3 is TGTGCTCTTGGGGAATCGTCAGGCTTTCCTGCAGCACAACTCTTCTTT. This translates into CALGESSGFPAAQLFF.

By share of the sample, this clone is medium-sized. The rearrangement links TRDV2 to TRDJ3; 8 nucleotides line up with TRDD3. The CDR3 is made up of 17 amino acids. Per germline, CDR1 GEAIGNYY and CDR2 EKD. The V and J ends lost 3 bases and 0 bases, in that order; junction bases with no gene match: 3. CDR3 bases: TGTGCCTGTGACGATACTGGGGGCTCCTGGGACACCCGACAGATGTTTTTC. Protein sequence: CACDDTGGSWDTRQMFF.

A word on this clone: This sequence is one base from a far larger clone and is likely a read error. The chain combines TRDV2 with TRDJ2; 9 bases line up with TRDD3. From germline, CDR1 is GEAIGNYY and CDR2 EKD. J was trimmed by 1 base and V by 6 bases; bases with no gene match: 5. The CDR3 length is 15 residues. Written as DNA, the CDR3 is TGTGCCTGTTACGTACTGGGGGATTTGACAGCACAACTCTTCTTT. It is translated as CACYVLGDLTAQLFF.

As to this clone: This probably arose from a read error, given a far larger clone one base away. The chain has TRDV1 and TRDJ3; a possible D gene is TRDD3 (6 bases). Germline matching of the DNA provided the J gene here, since TCRdb leaves it blank. Deletions cut 6 bases from V and 0 bases from J, with 30 bases between. Germline CDR1 reads TSWWSYY; CDR2 reads QGS. The CDR3 has 23 residues. This CDR3 reads CALGKRSNPGGTHYSWDTRQMFF. As DNA, the CDR3 is TGTGCTCTTGGTAAACGGTCTAACCCCGGGGGGACGCACTACTCCTGGGACACCCGACAGATGTTTTTC.

Judged by abundance, this clone is hyperexpanded. The V gene is TRDV2, the J gene TRDJ3, with 11 positions matching TRDD3. CDR1 is GEAIGNYY, CDR2 EKD, per germline. The V and J ends lost 0 bases and 0 bases, in that order; junction bases with no gene match: 9. The CDR3 is made up of 21 amino acids. This chain's CDR3 is CACDTGWGIRDPSWDTRQMFF. The CDR3, as DNA: TGTGCCTGTGACACCGGGTGGGGGATACGCGACCCCTCCTGGGACACCCGACAGATGTTTTTC.

Judged by abundance, this clone is large. CDR3 coding DNA: TGTGCTCTTGGGATACTTCCTACGTCGATACGAGGTGCATCACACACCGATAAACTCATCTTT. This gives the protein CALGILPTSIRGASHTDKLIF. The chain has TRDV1 and TRDJ1; 8 positions match TRDD2. CDR3 length: 21 amino acids. With 5 bases clipped from V and 0 bases from J, the junction kept 23 bases outside the gene matches. Germline CDR1 and CDR2: TSWWSYY and QGS.

About this clone itself: A far larger clone differs by one base, so this is likely a read error. The chain uses TRDV2 and TRDJ3; maybe TRDD3 (5 bases). TCRdb does not report a J gene; here it was assigned by matching the DNA to germline references. The CDR3 runs 13 residues. The germline CDR1 and CDR2 sequences are GEAIGNYY and EKD. The CDR3 DNA follows: TGTGCCTGTGACACCTGGGATACCCGACAGATGTTTTTC. As protein: CACDTWDTRQMFF.